These 21 T cell receptor beta chains came from one sample sequenced in a study of CD8 T cells in ankylosing spondylitis. TCRdb reanalysed the 5' RACE reads using MiXCR and keeps one entry per CDR3 protein. Of approximately 540,000 distinct CDR3 sequences in the sample, 12% were seen once. Overall study results and limits: Ankylosing spondylitis blood seemed to carry a telltale TCR beta motif made of under ten highly homologous variants.

Their specific antigens are unknown. The sequenced sample was blood, either unsorted or a sorted T cell fraction (not recorded which). These receptor sequences come from a male donor with ankylosing spondylitis.

DNA for the CDR3: TGCAGTGCTAATCGGACCCCGAGGACTGAAGCTTTCTTT. Its protein product is CSANRTPRTEAFF. The rearrangement joins TRBV20-1 to TRBJ1-1; D ambiguous. The CDR3 totals 13 residues. Trimming stripped 4 bases from V and 5 bases from J, with 14 bases between. CDR1 is DFQATT and CDR2 is SNEGSKA in the germline V gene (reference sequence).

This clonotype was seen only a few times. The chain employs TRBV6-2 or TRBV6-3 and TRBJ2-7; D is possibly TRBD2 (5 bases). The CDR3 spans 13 residues. CDR1 and CDR2 from the germline V gene are MNHEY and SVGEGT. V was clipped by 10 bases and J by 0 bases, with 13 bases between them. CDR3: CATKDWSSYEQYF. In nucleotides, the CDR3 is TGTGCCACCAAGGACTGGAGCTCCTACGAGCAGTACTTC.

This clonotype came up a few times. The chain combines TRBV3-1 with TRBJ1-2; 7 bases line up with TRBD1. Trimming took 4 bases from V and 3 from J; bases not matched to a gene: 8. Germline CDR1 LGHDT, CDR2 YNNKEL (reference sequence). The CDR3 is 15 amino acids. The CDR3 is CASSRSDRSHYGYTF. For the CDR3, the DNA is TGTGCCAGCAGCCGGTCGGACAGGAGCCACTATGGCTACACCTTC. Full variable domain (rest looked up from reference TRBV3-1 and TRBJ1-2): DTAVSQTPKYLVTQMGNDKSIKCEQNLGHDTMYWYKQDSKKFLKIMFSYNNKELIINETVPNRFSPKSPDKAHLNLHINSLELGDSAVYFCASSRSDRSHYGYTFGSGTRLTVV.

This clonotype has just a few counts. This chain links TRBV3-1 with TRBJ2-7; no firm D call. CDR1 and CDR2 (germline): LGHDT, YNNKEL (reference sequence). This CDR3 is built from 15 residues. The V end was cut by 1 base, the J end by 2 bases, with 12 bases between. CDR3 coding DNA: TGTGCCAGCAGCCAAGGCCCAGGCATGACCTACGAGCAGTACGTC. This gives the protein CASSQGPGMTYEQYV.

The CDR3 DNA reads as TGTGCCTGGAGTGTACAGGAGCTCGATACGCAGTATTTT. Translating gives CAWSVQELDTQYF. The V gene is TRBV30, the J gene TRBJ2-3; D is perhaps TRBD1 (5 bases). The CDR3 spans 13 residues. Germline lookup yields CDR1 GTSNPN and CDR2 SVGIG (reference sequence). V was trimmed by 0 bases and J by 6 bases, leaving 10 bases between them.

This clonotype was recorded at least ten times. The chain carries TRBV7-2 and TRBJ2-7, with TRBD2 as a possible D gene (6 bases). V was clipped by 5 bases and J by 0 bases, with 17 bases between them. Germline values: CDR1 SGHTA, CDR2 FQGNSA. This CDR3 spans 16 amino acids. CDR3 amino acids: CASSPRGTRSSYEQYF. Here the CDR3 DNA reads TGTGCCAGCAGCCCTCGTGGGACTCGTAGCTCCTACGAGCAGTACTTC.

The V and J genes are TRBV5-1 and TRBJ2-3, with D maybe TRBD2 (6 bases). This CDR3 has 14 residues. Germline V gene lookup returns CDR1 SGHRS and CDR2 YFSETQ. V lost 2 bases and J 5 bases, leaving 12 bases between the germline ends. CDR3 nucleotide sequence: TGCGCCAGCAGCTTTGACGGGAGACAAGATACGCAGTATTTT. Amino acids: CASSFDGRQDTQYF.

This clonotype was seen a handful of times. The chain has TRBV20-1 and TRBJ2-4; 9 bases match TRBD2. The CDR3 is 16 amino acids. Looked up from germline, CDR1 is DFQATT and CDR2 is SNEGSKA (reference sequence). The ends lost 0 bases at V and 8 bases at J; junction bases unmatched: 11. For the CDR3, the DNA is TGCAGTGCTAGAGATAAGGGCGGGAGGGCCGTAGACATTCAGTACTTC. Translating gives CSARDKGGRAVDIQYF.

V is TRBV14 and J is TRBJ2-1; D remains unclear. The CDR3 covers 12 residues. Germline CDR1 and CDR2: SGHDN and FVKESK. V shed 5 bases and J shed 9 bases, with 11 bases lying between them. The CDR3 nucleotides read TGTGCCAGCAGCGAACCCTGGGCTGAGCAGTTCTTC. It is translated as CASSEPWAEQFF.

This clonotype has a handful of counts. This chain links TRBV20-1 with TRBJ2-1, with TRBD2 matching 10 bases. CDR1 and CDR2 (germline): DFQATT, SNEGSKA (reference sequence). There are 15 residues in the CDR3. J was trimmed by 3 bases and V by 5 bases; bases with no gene match: 7. The CDR3 DNA reads TGCAGTGCTGCTAGCGGGAGTTCGTACTACAATGAGCAGTTCTTC. Amino acid sequence: CSAASGSSYYNEQFF.

This clonotype was counted a few times. The rearrangement joins TRBV10-3 to TRBJ2-1, with 13 bases fitting TRBD2. CDR1 and CDR2 from the germline V gene are ENHRY and SYGVKD. The CDR3 sequence is 15 residues long. V shed 7 bases, J shed 7 bases, and the junction held 7 bases outside the gene matches. The DNA for the CDR3 is TGTGCCATCACCATTAGGACTAGCGGGAGAAATGAGCAGTTCTTC. Its protein product is CAITIRTSGRNEQFF.

V usage is TRBV27 and J usage is TRBJ2-6, with D maybe TRBD1 (7 bases). The germline CDR1 and CDR2 sequences are MNHEY and SMNVEV (reference sequence). V was cut by 7 bases and J by 0 bases, with 22 bases left in between. The CDR3 is 19 residues long. DNA for the CDR3: TGTGCCAGCACTCCCCGGGGGACAGCTCTTAGCTCTGGGGCCAACGTCCTGACTTTC. Amino acid sequence: CASTPRGTALSSGANVLTF.

The table lists this clonotype with a few counts. The chain couples TRBV29-1 to TRBJ1-2; D gene uncertain. Trimming pared 6 bases from V and 7 bases from J, leaving 21 bases between. This CDR3 region has 14 residues. Germline V lookup: CDR1 SQVTM, CDR2 ANQGSEA. The CDR3 protein is CSVINFDGLGGYTF. CDR3 coding DNA: TGCAGCGTCATAAACTTCGACGGGCTCGGTGGCTACACCTTC.

The CDR3 reads CASSLGPEGLGYGYTF. CDR3 bases: TGTGCCAGCAGCTTAGGTCCAGAGGGGCTGGGCTATGGCTACACCTTC. The rearrangement uses TRBV7-8 and TRBJ1-2; TRBD1 might be the D (5 bases). Germline V gives CDR1 SGHVS, CDR2 FQNEAQ. The CDR3 is 16 residues long. Trimming cost V 1 base and J 4 bases, with 16 bases left between them.

This clonotype was found a few times. The chain links TRBV11-2 to TRBJ2-7; 10 nucleotides line up with TRBD2. This CDR3 spans 17 amino acids. The germline gives CDR1 SGHAT, CDR2 FQNNGV. With V trimmed by 6 bases and J by 7 bases, 18 bases remained unmatched. This CDR3 is CASRPSKGASGSREQYF. The CDR3 bases are TGTGCCAGCAGACCCTCAAAGGGGGCTAGCGGGAGTAGGGAGCAGTACTTC. Full variable domain (outside the CDR3, taken from reference TRBV11-2 and TRBJ2-7): EAGVAQSPRYKIIEKRQSVAFWCNPISGHATLYWYQQILGQGPKLLIQFQNNGVVDDSQLPKDRFSAERLKGVDSTLKIQPAKLEDSAVYLCASRPSKGASGSREQYFGPGTRLTVT.

A few counts support this clonotype. This rearrangement joins TRBV12-3 or TRBV12-4 to TRBJ1-1, with 9 nucleotides matching TRBD1. The junction had 6 bases not matched to a gene; V was cut back by 6 bases and J by 4 bases. The CDR3 has 14 amino acids. The CDR3 coding sequence is TGTGCCAGCAGGGGGGACAGGGTGGGCACTGAAGCTTTCTTT. Its translation: CASRGDRVGTEAFF.

This sequence joins TRBV30 and TRBJ2-7; D call uncertain. V was clipped by 5 bases and J by 1 base, with 15 bases between them. From germline, CDR1 is GTSNPN and CDR2 SVGIG (reference sequence). There are 14 residues in the CDR3. This chain's CDR3 is CAWRTVSPSYEQYF. The CDR3, as DNA: TGTGCCTGGCGGACCGTTTCGCCTTCCTACGAGCAGTACTTC.

The chain uses TRBV12-3 or TRBV12-4 and TRBJ2-5, with unresolved D. V dropped 1 base and J dropped 2 bases, with 17 bases sitting between them. This CDR3 region has 17 residues. The CDR3 protein is CASSLGRYLVGQETQYF. CDR3 sequence (DNA): TGTGCCAGCAGTTTAGGTCGGTACCTAGTCGGGCAAGAGACCCAGTACTTC.

This clonotype was observed a few times. The chain is built from TRBV4-2 and TRBJ1-5, with 7 bases fitting TRBD1. Germline V gene data show CDR1 as LGHNA and CDR2 as YNFKEQ. V was clipped by 2 bases and J by 2 bases; unmatched bases: 6. This CDR3 spans 16 amino acids. CDR3 DNA: TGTGCCAGCAGCCAATGGTCCCAGGGGGGCAATCAGCCCCAGCATTTT. Its protein is CASSQWSQGGNQPQHF.

The V gene is TRBV7-6, the J gene TRBJ1-4, with D hard to call. From germline, CDR1 is SGHVS and CDR2 FNYEAQ. The CDR3 is 15 amino acids. The ends were cut back, 5 bases at V and 4 bases at J, with 14 bases in the middle. The CDR3 DNA is TGTGCCAGCAGCCCCGAACGGGTCTATAATGAAAAACTGTTTTTT. It encodes CASSPERVYNEKLFF.

There are many counts of this clonotype. The J gene is TRBJ1-2, the V gene TRBV5-1; 8 nucleotides line up with TRBD1. Per germline, CDR1 SGHRS and CDR2 YFSETQ. The CDR3 sequence is 14 residues long. The junction had 13 bases not matched to a gene; V was cut back by 6 bases and J by 9 bases. CDR3 bases: TGCGCCAGCAACGTAGGTCTCGGACAGGGCCGCTACACCTTC. Encoded protein: CASNVGLGQGRYTF.